Listed below are T cell receptor beta chains from one sample, sequenced in a study of T cells after yellow fever vaccination. TCRdb ran MiXCR on the 5' RACE reads and lists one entry per CDR3 protein. The repertoire consists of more than 15,000 distinct CDR3 sequences, with more than 4% occurring once and the leading ten covering about 0.4%. Material: PBMCs, either bulk or a sorted T-cell subset (CD4+, CD8+, memory, or dextramer-sorted; not recorded which), obtained 15 days after the yellow fever booster vaccination. These receptors came from a man aged 25 to 45 who received the YFV17D yellow fever vaccine. Each CDR3 is given with its conserved first and last residue. The D gene is left open where the match is weak. The size field is filled for only some rows; it gives once, few, many or a size class.

clone_size | d_call | j_call | v_call | cdr3_aa | cdr3_nt
many | NA | TRBJ2-7 | TRBV5-4 | CASSSGTSSSYEQYF | TGTGCCAGCAGCTCTGGGACATCGAGCTCCTACGAGCAGTACTTC
many | TRBD1 | TRBJ2-7 | TRBV6-5 | CASGRTGLSSYEQYF | TGTGCCAGCGGGAGGACAGGGCTAAGCTCCTACGAGCAGTACTTC
medium-sized | NA | TRBJ2-2 | TRBV10-3 | CATWDNTGELFF | TGTGCCACGTGGGATAACACCGGGGAGCTGTTTTTT
many | NA | TRBJ1-1 | TRBV12-3/TRBV12-4 | CASSSPTDPAGNTEAFF | TGTGCCAGCAGTTCCCCGACAGATCCCGCCGGGAACACTGAAGCTTTCTTT
many | NA | TRBJ2-1 | TRBV5-1 | CASSLGGLAVNEQFF | TGCGCCAGCAGCTTGGGGGGGCTAGCGGTCAATGAGCAGTTCTTC
many | NA | TRBJ2-6 | TRBV5-1 | CASSPGHYSGANVLTF | TGCGCCAGCAGCCCCGGACACTACTCTGGGGCCAACGTCCTGACTTTC
many | TRBD2 | TRBJ2-5 | TRBV29-1 | CSVEGGLQETQYF | TGCAGCGTTGAAGGGGGACTACAAGAGACCCAGTACTTC
many | NA | TRBJ2-2 | TRBV14 | CASSLFGGTGELFF | TGTGCCAGCAGCCTCTTTGGGGGGACCGGGGAGCTGTTTTTT
medium-sized | TRBD1 | TRBJ2-7 | TRBV29-1 | CSVLDRGYHEQYF | TGCAGCGTTTTGGACAGGGGGTACCACGAGCAGTACTTC
many | NA | TRBJ2-5 | TRBV2 | CASSRTEETQYF | TGTGCCAGCAGTAGGACAGAAGAGACCCAGTACTTC
many | NA | TRBJ2-3 | TRBV12-3/TRBV12-4 | CASSRPSTDTQYF | TGTGCCAGCAGTAGACCTAGCACAGATACGCAGTATTTT
many | NA | TRBJ1-5 | TRBV7-2 | CASSPSGSNQPQHF | TGTGCCAGCAGCCCCTCCGGTAGCAATCAGCCCCAGCATTTT
many | TRBD2 | TRBJ2-3 | TRBV7-6 | CASSDTSGSTDTQYF | TGTGCCAGCAGCGATACTAGCGGGAGCACAGATACGCAGTATTTT
many | TRBD2 | TRBJ2-5 | TRBV5-1 | CASSIGLAGGSETQYF | TGCGCCAGCAGCATCGGACTAGCGGGAGGTAGCGAGACCCAGTACTTC
many | TRBD2 | TRBJ2-2 | TRBV7-2 | CASSLKSAGGDTGELFF | TGTGCCAGCAGCTTAAAGTCTGCGGGAGGAGACACCGGGGAGCTGTTTTTT
many | TRBD1 | TRBJ1-1 | TRBV7-9 | CASSGTRGRRNTEAFF | TGTGCCAGCAGCGGAACCAGGGGGAGAAGGAACACTGAAGCTTTCTTT
many | NA | TRBJ2-7 | TRBV5-1 | CASSSQRGSGTYEQYF | TGCGCCAGCAGCTCGCAGAGGGGTAGCGGAACCTACGAGCAGTACTTC
NA | TRBD2 | TRBJ2-2 | TRBV5-1 | CGSSTRTSGAGELFF | TGCGGCAGCAGCACCAGGACTAGCGGCGCCGGGGAGCTGTTTTTT
many | NA | TRBJ2-7 | TRBV28 | CASSLPRGRGAYEQYF | TGTGCCAGCAGTTTACCAAGGGGCAGGGGAGCCTACGAGCAGTACTTC
many | NA | TRBJ2-7 | TRBV6-5 | CASTDMIDEQYF | TGTGCCAGCACCGATATGATCGACGAGCAGTACTTC
many | TRBD2 | TRBJ2-7 | TRBV6-2/TRBV6-3 | CASSYGSGSGYEQYF | TGTGCCAGCAGTTACGGTAGCGGGAGTGGATACGAGCAGTACTTC
few | NA | TRBJ1-6 | TRBV5-6 | CASSLAGNSPLHF | TGTGCCAGCAGCTTGGCGGGAAATTCACCCCTCCACTTT